This entry features one TCR beta chain sequence. Its antigen remains unidentified. The source of the sample is a study of lymphopenia after photon versus proton radiotherapy. Study conclusions and caveats: Proton therapy kept repertoires fairly stable, unlike photons, which gained effector/memory cells.

The CDR3 consists of 14 residues. V gave up 1 base and J gave up 4 bases, with 8 bases separating them. Germline CDR1 SGHAT, CDR2 FQNNGV. Clones were sequenced by immunoSEQ multiplex PCR, and TCRdb holds only the in-frame ones, with some missing. The sample holds roughly 18,000 clones, 80% to 90% seen once. The V gene is TRBV11-2, the J gene TRBJ1-3; D call uncertain. The material was peripheral blood, obtained from a patient treated with proton-based radiotherapy. This clonotype originated in a man between 70 and 80 years old with pancreatic cancer. The CDR3 loop is CASSLVLSGNTIYF. The CDR3, as DNA: TGTGCCAGCAGCTTAGTACTTTCCGGAAACACCATATATTTT. The full variable domain, in which reference TRBV11-2 and TRBJ1-3 provide the parts outside the CDR3, is EAGVAQSPRYKIIEKRQSVAFWCNPISGHATLYWYQQILGQGPKLLIQFQNNGVVDDSQLPKDRFSAERLKGVDSTLKIQPAKLEDSAVYLCASSLVLSGNTIYFGEGSWLTVV.